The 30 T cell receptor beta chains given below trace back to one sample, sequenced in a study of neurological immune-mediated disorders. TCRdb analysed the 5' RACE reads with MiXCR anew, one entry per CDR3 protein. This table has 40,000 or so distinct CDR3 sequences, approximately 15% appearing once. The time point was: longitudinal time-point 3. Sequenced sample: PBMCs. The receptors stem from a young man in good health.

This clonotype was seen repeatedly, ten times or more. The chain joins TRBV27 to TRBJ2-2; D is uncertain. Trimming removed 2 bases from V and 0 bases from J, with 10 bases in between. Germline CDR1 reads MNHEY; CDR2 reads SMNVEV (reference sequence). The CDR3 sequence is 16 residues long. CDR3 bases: TGTGCCAGCAGTTTAATTGGCCTTTCGAACACCGGGGAGCTGTTTTTT. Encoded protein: CASSLIGLSNTGELFF.

CDR3 in DNA: TGTGCCAGCAGTGAAAATGCTCTAGGCCAGCCCCAGCATTTT. It codes for CASSENALGQPQHF. V usage is TRBV6-1 and J usage is TRBJ1-5, with D uncertain. This CDR3 is 14 amino acids long. The ends were cut back, 2 bases at V and 7 bases at J, with 12 bases in the middle. Per germline, CDR1 MNHNS and CDR2 SASEGT.

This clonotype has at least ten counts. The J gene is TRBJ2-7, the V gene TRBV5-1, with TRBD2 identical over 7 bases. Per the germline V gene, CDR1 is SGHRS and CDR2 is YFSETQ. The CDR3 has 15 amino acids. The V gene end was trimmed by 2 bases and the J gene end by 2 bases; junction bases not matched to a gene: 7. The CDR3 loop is CASSFFRGEAYEQYF. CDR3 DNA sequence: TGCGCCAGCAGCTTTTTCCGGGGGGAAGCCTACGAGCAGTACTTC.

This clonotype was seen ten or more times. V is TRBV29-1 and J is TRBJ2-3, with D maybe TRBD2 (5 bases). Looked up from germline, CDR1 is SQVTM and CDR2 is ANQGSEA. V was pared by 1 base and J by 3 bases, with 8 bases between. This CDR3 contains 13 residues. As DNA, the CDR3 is TGCAGCGTTGAAGGCGGGTTTACAGATACGCAGTATTTT. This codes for CSVEGGFTDTQYF.

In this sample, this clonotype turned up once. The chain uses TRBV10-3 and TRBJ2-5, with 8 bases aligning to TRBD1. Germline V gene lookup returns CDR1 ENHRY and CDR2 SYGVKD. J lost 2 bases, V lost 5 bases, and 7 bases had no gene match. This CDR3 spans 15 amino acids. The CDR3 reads CAISTPGGRQETQYF. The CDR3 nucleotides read TGTGCCATCAGTACCCCAGGGGGCCGTCAAGAGACCCAGTACTTC.

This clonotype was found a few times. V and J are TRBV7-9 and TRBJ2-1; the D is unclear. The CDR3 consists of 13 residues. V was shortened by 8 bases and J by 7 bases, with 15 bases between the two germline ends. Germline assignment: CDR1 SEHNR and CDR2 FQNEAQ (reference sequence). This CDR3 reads CASSDPSENEQFF. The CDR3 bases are TGTGCCAGCTCAGATCCCTCGGAAAATGAGCAGTTCTTC.

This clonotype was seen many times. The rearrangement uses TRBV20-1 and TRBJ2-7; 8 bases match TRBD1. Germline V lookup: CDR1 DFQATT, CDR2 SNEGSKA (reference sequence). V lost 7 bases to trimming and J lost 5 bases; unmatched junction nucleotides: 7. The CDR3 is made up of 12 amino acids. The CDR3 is CSVWTGNDEQYF. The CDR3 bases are TGCAGTGTATGGACAGGGAACGACGAGCAGTACTTC.

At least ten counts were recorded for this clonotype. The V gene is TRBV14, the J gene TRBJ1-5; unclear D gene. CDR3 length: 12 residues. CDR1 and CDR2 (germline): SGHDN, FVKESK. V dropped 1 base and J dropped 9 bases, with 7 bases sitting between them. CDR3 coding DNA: TGTGCCAGCAGCCAAGGCGGAGGGCCCCAGCATTTT. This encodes CASSQGGGPQHF.

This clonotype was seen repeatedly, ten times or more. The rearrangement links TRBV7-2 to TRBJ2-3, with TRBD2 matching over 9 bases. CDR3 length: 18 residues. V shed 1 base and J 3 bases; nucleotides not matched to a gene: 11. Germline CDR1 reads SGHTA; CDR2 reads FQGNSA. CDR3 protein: CASSLGVAGGPRTDTQYF. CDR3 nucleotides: TGTGCCAGCAGCTTAGGAGTTGCGGGAGGGCCCAGAACAGATACGCAGTATTTT.

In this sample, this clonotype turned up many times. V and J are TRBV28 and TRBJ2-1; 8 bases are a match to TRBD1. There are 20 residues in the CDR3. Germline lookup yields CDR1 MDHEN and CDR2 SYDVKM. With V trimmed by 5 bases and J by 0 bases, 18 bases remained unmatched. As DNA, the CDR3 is TGTGCCAGCAGTCCTGCCGGGACAGGTATTGGGGGGAGCTCCTACAATGAGCAGTTCTTC. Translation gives CASSPAGTGIGGSSYNEQFF.

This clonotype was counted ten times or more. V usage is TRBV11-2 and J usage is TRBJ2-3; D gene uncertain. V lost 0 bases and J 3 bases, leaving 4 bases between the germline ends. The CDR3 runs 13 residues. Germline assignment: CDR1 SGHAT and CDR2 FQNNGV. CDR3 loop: CASSLDRTDTQYF. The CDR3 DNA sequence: TGTGCCAGCAGCTTAGACAGAACAGATACGCAGTATTTT.

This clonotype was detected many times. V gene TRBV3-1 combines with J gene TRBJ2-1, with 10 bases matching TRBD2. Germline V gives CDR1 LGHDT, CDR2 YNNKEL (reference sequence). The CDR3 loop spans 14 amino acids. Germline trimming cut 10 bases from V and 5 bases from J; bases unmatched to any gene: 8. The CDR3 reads CAISRTSGDNEQFF. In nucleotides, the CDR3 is TGTGCCATAAGCCGGACTAGCGGTGACAATGAGCAGTTCTTC.

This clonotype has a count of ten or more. In nucleotides, the CDR3 is TGCGCCAGCAGCTTGGACTGGACAGGGTCTAACTATGGCTACACCTTC. Encoded protein: CASSLDWTGSNYGYTF. The V gene is TRBV5-1, the J gene TRBJ1-2, with 8 positions matching TRBD1. V gave up 0 bases and J gave up 0 bases; unmatched junction bases: 4. Germline V gene data show CDR1 as SGHRS and CDR2 as YFSETQ. The CDR3 has 16 amino acids.

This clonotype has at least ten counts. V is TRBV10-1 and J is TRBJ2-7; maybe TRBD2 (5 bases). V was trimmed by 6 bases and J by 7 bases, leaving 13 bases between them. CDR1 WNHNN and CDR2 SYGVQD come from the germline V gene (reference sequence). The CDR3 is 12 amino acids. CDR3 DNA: TGCGCCAGCAGCCTAGCCACTGGAGAGCAGTACTTC. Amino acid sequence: CASSLATGEQYF.

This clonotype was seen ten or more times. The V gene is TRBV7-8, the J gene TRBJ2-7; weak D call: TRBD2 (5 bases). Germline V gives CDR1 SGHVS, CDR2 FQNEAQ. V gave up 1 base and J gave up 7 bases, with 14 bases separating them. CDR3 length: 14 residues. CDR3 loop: CASSLGRFRGEQYF. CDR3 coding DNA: TGTGCCAGCAGCTTAGGTCGGTTCCGGGGAGAGCAGTACTTC.

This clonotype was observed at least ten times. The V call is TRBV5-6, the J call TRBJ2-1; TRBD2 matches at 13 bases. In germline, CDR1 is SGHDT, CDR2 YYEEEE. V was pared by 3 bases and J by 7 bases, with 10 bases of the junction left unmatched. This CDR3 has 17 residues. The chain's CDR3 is CASSSDTRLAGGNEQFF. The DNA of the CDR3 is TGTGCCAGCAGCTCCGACACGCGACTAGCGGGAGGAAATGAGCAGTTCTTC.

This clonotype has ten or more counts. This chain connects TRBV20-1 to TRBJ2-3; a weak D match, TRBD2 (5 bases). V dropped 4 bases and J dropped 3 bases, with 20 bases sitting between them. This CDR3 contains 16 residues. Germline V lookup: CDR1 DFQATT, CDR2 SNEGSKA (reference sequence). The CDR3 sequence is CSATIFETIVTDTQYF. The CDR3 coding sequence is TGCAGTGCTACCATCTTCGAGACTATCGTTACAGATACGCAGTATTTT.

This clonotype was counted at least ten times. CDR3 amino acids: CSAREEGGRGDTQYF. CDR3 bases: TGCAGTGCTAGAGAGGAGGGAGGAAGGGGAGATACGCAGTATTTT. The chain employs TRBV20-1 and TRBJ2-3, with D perhaps TRBD2 (6 bases). Germline CDR1 reads DFQATT; CDR2 reads SNEGSKA (reference sequence). V was shortened by 0 bases and J by 5 bases, with 15 bases between the two germline ends. This CDR3 is 15 amino acids long.

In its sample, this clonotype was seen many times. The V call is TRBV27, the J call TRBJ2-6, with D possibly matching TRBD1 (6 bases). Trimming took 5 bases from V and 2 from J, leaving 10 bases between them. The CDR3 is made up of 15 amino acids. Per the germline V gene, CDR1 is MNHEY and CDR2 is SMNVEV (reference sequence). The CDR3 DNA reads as TGTGCCAGCAGTCCTTACAGGGCTGGGGCCAACGTCCTGACTTTC. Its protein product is CASSPYRAGANVLTF.

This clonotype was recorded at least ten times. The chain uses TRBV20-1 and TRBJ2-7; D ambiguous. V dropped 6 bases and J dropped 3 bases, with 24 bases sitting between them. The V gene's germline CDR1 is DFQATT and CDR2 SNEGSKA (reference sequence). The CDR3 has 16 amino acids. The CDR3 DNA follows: TGCAGTGCGTTCCCCCGCGCGCTTGCCCTTGGCTACGAGCAGTACTTC. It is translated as CSAFPRALALGYEQYF.

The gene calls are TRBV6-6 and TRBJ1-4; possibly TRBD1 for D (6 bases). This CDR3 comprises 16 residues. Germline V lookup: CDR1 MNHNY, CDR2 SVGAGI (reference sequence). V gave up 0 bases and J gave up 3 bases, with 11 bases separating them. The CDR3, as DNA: TGTGCCAGCAGTTACTCGGAAACAGGGTCTAATGAAAAACTGTTTTTT. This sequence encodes CASSYSETGSNEKLFF.

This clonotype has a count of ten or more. The DNA of the CDR3 is TGTGCCAGCAGCGGAGACTCTGGGGCCAACGTCCTGACTTTC. Encoded protein: CASSGDSGANVLTF. The V call is TRBV27, the J call TRBJ2-6; the D is unclear. Trimming cost V 6 bases and J 0 bases, with 6 bases left between them. CDR3 size: 14 residues. Germline V gene sequence: CDR1 MNHEY, CDR2 SMNVEV (reference sequence).

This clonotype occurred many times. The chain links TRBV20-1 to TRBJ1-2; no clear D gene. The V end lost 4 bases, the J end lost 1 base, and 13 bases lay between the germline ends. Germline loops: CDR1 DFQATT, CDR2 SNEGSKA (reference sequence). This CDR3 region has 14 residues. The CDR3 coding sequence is TGCAGTGCTACTAGGCCGGTTGATAACTATGGCTACACCTTC. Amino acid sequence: CSATRPVDNYGYTF.

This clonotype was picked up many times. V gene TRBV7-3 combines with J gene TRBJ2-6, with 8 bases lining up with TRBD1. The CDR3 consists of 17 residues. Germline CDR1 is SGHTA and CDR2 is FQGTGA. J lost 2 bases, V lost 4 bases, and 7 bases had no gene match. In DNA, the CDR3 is TGTGCCAGCAGCTCTTCAGGGGGCCTGACTGGGGCCAACGTCCTGACTTTC. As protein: CASSSSGGLTGANVLTF.

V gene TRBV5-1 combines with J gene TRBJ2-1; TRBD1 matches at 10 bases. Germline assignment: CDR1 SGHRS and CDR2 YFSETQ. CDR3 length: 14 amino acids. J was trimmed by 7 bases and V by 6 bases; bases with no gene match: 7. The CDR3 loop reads CASIPGQGKNEQFF. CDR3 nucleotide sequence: TGCGCCAGCATACCGGGACAGGGGAAGAATGAGCAGTTCTTC.

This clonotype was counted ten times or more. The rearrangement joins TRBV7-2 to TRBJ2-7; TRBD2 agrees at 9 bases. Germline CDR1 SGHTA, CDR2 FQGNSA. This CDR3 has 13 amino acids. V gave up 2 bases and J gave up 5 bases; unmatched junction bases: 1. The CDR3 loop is CASSLLAGNEQYF. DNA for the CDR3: TGTGCCAGCAGCTTACTAGCGGGAAACGAGCAGTACTTC.

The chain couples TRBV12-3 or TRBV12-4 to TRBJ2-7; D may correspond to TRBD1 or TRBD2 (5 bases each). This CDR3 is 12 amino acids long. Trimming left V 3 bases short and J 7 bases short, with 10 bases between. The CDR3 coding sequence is TGTGCCAGCAGTTTGGGACCGGGAGAGCAGTACTTC. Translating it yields CASSLGPGEQYF.

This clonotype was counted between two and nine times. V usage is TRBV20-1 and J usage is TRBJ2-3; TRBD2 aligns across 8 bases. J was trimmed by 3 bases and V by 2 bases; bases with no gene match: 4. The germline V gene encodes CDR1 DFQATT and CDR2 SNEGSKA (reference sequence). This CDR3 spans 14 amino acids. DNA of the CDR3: TGCAGTGCTAGAATAGCGGGAAGGACAGATACGCAGTATTTT. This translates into CSARIAGRTDTQYF.

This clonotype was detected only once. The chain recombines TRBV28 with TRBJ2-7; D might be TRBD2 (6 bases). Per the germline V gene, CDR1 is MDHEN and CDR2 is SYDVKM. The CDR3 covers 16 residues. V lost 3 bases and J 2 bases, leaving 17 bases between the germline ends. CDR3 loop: CASSFTLSGLTYEQYF. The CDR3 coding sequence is TGTGCCAGCAGTTTCACTTTGAGCGGACTAACCTACGAGCAGTACTTC.

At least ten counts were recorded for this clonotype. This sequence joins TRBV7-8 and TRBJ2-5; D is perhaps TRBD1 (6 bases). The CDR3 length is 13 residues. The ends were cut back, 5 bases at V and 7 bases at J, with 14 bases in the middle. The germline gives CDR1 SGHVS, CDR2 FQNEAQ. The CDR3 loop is CASSSGQTGTQYF. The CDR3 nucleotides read TGTGCCAGCAGCAGTGGACAGACCGGGACCCAGTACTTC. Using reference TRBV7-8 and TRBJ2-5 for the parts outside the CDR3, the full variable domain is GAGVSQSPRYKVAKRGQDVALRCDPISGHVSLFWYQQALGQGPEFLTYFQNEAQLDKSGLPSDRFFAERPEGSVSTLKIQRTQQEDSAVYLCASSSGQTGTQYFGPGTRLLVL.